The 9 T cell receptor beta chains reported below all come from one sample, sequenced in a study of CD8 T cells in Susac syndrome. RNA amounts of about 0.45 to 1 ug underwent reverse transcription with random hexamers. MiXCR was run by TCRdb on the immunoSEQ multiplex PCR reads, yielding one entry per CDR3 protein. The sample consists of over 100,000 distinct CDR3 sequences, over 90% of them appearing once. The sample was CD4+ T cells from PBMCs. The receptors here all came from a human donor with Susac syndrome.

V is TRBV20-1 and J is TRBJ1-1; D is unclear. Trimming left V 4 bases short and J 1 base short, with 7 bases between. Germline V lookup: CDR1 DFQATT, CDR2 SNEGSKA (reference sequence). The CDR3 is 12 residues long. Here the CDR3 DNA reads TGCAGTGCTAAGGCACCGAACACTGAAGCTTTCTTT. Its protein product is CSAKAPNTEAFF.

The chain combines TRBV12-3 or TRBV12-4 with TRBJ1-1; D unresolved. V lost 7 bases and J 1 base, leaving 10 bases between the germline ends. This CDR3 has 13 residues. The CDR3 sequence: CASTLHGNTEAFF. The CDR3 bases are TGTGCCAGCACCCTCCACGGGAACACTGAAGCTTTCTTT.

V gene TRBV7-2 combines with J gene TRBJ1-1, with 8 nucleotides matching TRBD1. With 5 bases clipped from V and 5 bases from J, the junction kept 7 bases outside the gene matches. From germline, CDR1 is SGHTA and CDR2 FQGNSA. The CDR3 has 14 residues. The CDR3 DNA follows: TGTGCCAGCAGCGGACGGACAGGGATGACTGAAGCTTTCTTT. This sequence encodes CASSGRTGMTEAFF. Complete variable domain (other parts from reference TRBV7-2 and TRBJ1-1): GAGVSQSPSNKVTEKGKDVELRCDPISGHTALYWYRQSLGQGLEFLIYFQGNSAPDKSGLPSDRFSAERTGGSVSTLTIQRTQQEDSAVYLCASSGRTGMTEAFFGQGTRLTVV.

This clonotype was counted once. The chain employs TRBV15 and TRBJ2-5; the D gene is possibly TRBD2 (5 bases). There are 15 residues in the CDR3. CDR1 and CDR2 from the germline V gene are LNHNV and YYDKDF (reference sequence). The V gene lost 0 bases and the J gene lost 2 bases, with 10 bases spanning the gap. The CDR3 nucleotides read TGTGCCACCAGCAGAGATAAAAGGAGGCAAGAGACCCAGTACTTC. The encoded protein is CATSRDKRRQETQYF.

This clonotype has more than one count but fewer than ten. The CDR3 nucleotides read TGTGCCAGCAGTGGGCAGGGCGCCTACGAGCAGTACTTC. Translated: CASSGQGAYEQYF. The J gene is TRBJ2-7, the V gene TRBV25-1; weak D call: TRBD1 (5 bases). The CDR3 totals 13 residues. V lost 4 bases to trimming and J lost 2 bases, with 9 bases between them. Per the germline V gene, CDR1 is MGHDK and CDR2 is SYGVNS.

J is TRBJ1-2 and V is TRBV6-5, with D possibly being TRBD1 (6 bases). The CDR3 totals 15 residues. The V and J ends lost 6 bases and 0 bases respectively, with 14 bases between them. Germline V CDR1 and CDR2: MNHEY, SVGAGI. CDR3 sequence reads: CASSLRGGANYGYTF. Here the CDR3 DNA reads TGTGCCAGCAGCCTTAGGGGGGGAGCTAACTATGGCTACACCTTC.

A few counts support this clonotype. The V gene is TRBV29-1, the J gene TRBJ2-3, with 9 bases aligning to TRBD2. The CDR3 runs 13 residues. V dropped 7 bases and J dropped 3; count of bases not matched to a gene: 5. Germline V CDR1 and CDR2: SQVTM, ANQGSEA. In nucleotides, the CDR3 is TGCAGCGGGGATAGCGGGGGAACAGATACGCAGTATTTT. Protein: CSGDSGGTDTQYF.

The gene calls are TRBV10-3 and TRBJ2-1; D gene uncertain. Trimming cost V 0 bases and J 12 bases, with 12 bases left between them. This CDR3 region has 13 residues. Germline-derived CDR1 and CDR2 are ENHRY and SYGVKD. In DNA, the CDR3 is TGTGCCATCAGTGAGTCGAGTAACACTGTGCAGTTCTTC. Residues: CAISESSNTVQFF.

CDR3 protein: CASSTPSGRVYEQFF. The CDR3 DNA follows: TGTGCCAGCAGCACCCCCAGCGGGAGGGTCTATGAGCAGTTCTTC. The chain is built from TRBV27 and TRBJ2-1, with TRBD2 matching over 10 bases. V shed 6 bases, J shed 8 bases, and the junction held 10 bases outside the gene matches. This CDR3 spans 15 amino acids. Per the germline V gene, CDR1 is MNHEY and CDR2 is SMNVEV (reference sequence).